This T cell receptor beta chain came from a study of CD8 T cells in ankylosing spondylitis (dated by TCRdb to the late 2010s). Study-level background: The study profiled T cell receptor beta repertoires in healthy donors and ankylosing spondylitis patients to find disease-linked TCR variants. The full study cohort comprised 25 ankylosing spondylitis patients and 85 to 120 healthy donors. Peripheral blood samples were taken, and synovial fluid was additionally collected from ankylosing spondylitis patients. The study at large found these results: A TCR beta motif of seven or eight highly homologous amino acid variants appeared characteristic of blood from ankylosing spondylitis patients. Significant enrichment of the disease-linked clones was reported in matched synovial fluid samples from ankylosing spondylitis patients. In peripheral blood, the disease-linked clones were found at relatively low frequencies and had a CD8+ phenotype. Some motif variants had previously been reported in the synovial fluid and blood of reactive arthritis patients, which suggests shared mechanisms of disease initiation.

Instrument on record: Illumina HiSeq 2500. Quantitative 5'-RACE with molecular barcodes was the method used to prepare the TCR beta libraries. As for the original processing: Disease-linked TCR variants were identified with a new computational method built on a probabilistic model of VDJ rearrangement. The public reads were quality trimmed at Q25 with fastp and then assembled into clones with MiXCR by TCRdb, keeping productive beta chains. Rows matching on CDR3 protein sequence are summarized as one entry with the most common DNA and genes. The V and J calls shown here were made by TCRdb, not taken from the authors' results. The sample table shows 670,000 or so distinct CDR3 sequences, and roughly 19% are seen once. The top ten clonotypes cover 19% of the sample. About this clonotype: It lacks a known antigen. No clone much larger than this one lies a single base away; base qualities are absent.

V is pruned by 5 bases and J by 6 bases, leaving 5 bases of the junction without a gene match. CDR1 and CDR2, per the germline V gene (reference sequence), are DFQATT and SNEGSKA. The CDR3 runs 13 residues from the cysteine to the phenylalanine. Solely the CDR3 DNA is kept, with 39 bases framed from the first base. The receptor was derived from a male donor with ankylosing spondylitis. The material sequenced was blood, either unsorted or a sorted T cell fraction (not recorded which). This chain joins TRBV20-1 to TRBJ1-5; 9 middle bases align to TRBD1. For the CDR3, the sequence is CSAPTGQGQPQHF. DNA sequence: TGCAGTGCTCCAACGGGACAGGGTCAGCCCCAGCATTTT.